This T cell receptor (beta chain) was found in a study of PD-L1 blockade in urothelial cancer. Study-level information: At 3 weeks (second dose) and 6 weeks after starting treatment, blood was analyzed. Researchers found blood samples held a median of approximately 150,000 T cells.

The length of the CDR3 is 15 residues. Germline V lookup: CDR1 SGHRS, CDR2 YFSETQ. V lost 0 bases to trimming and J lost 2 bases, with 9 bases between them. Time point given: peripheral blood 6 weeks after treatment start. Patient disease was locally advanced or metastatic urothelial carcinoma. Data came from immunoSEQ multiplex PCR; TCRdb stores just in-frame clones and leaves some out. Of about 130,000 clones listed, 86% were seen once; the top ten hold 2.4%. The chain recombines TRBV5-1 with TRBJ2-1, with a weak D call TRBD2 (6 bases). The sequence was obtained from a man aged 45-60 years with urothelial cancer. Sequences were derived from PBMCs, sampled around atezolizumab (anti-PD-L1) treatment. Written as DNA, the CDR3 is TGCGCCAGCAGCTTGGAAGGGACTGCCTACAATGAGCAGTTCTTC. It yields the protein CASSLEGTAYNEQFF.